This T cell receptor beta chain emerged from a study of identical twins. Using its own MiXCR run on the 5' RACE reads, TCRdb lists one record per CDR3 protein. The sample has 500,000 or so distinct CDR3 sequences; approximately 22% are singletons. Germline V lookup: CDR1 MGHDK, CDR2 SYGVNS. With V trimmed by 5 bases and J by 10 bases, 7 bases remained unmatched. The CDR3 sequence is 13 residues long. No donor was unhealthy or non-Caucasian. These data are also associated with another study on T cells expressing NK-cell markers. That source notes: Serological testing identified seven of the eight sequenced donors as HCMV-seropositive and one as seronegative. The leading position in the CD3+CD56-NKG2C+ fraction of a handful of donors also went to these clonotypes.

The chain has TRBV25-1 and TRBJ2-1; 8 bases match TRBD1. The receptor's source is a woman younger than 35 in good health. The sample consisted of CD4+ T cells sorted from blood. The chain's CDR3 is CASSRQGFGEQFF. DNA for the CDR3: TGTGCCAGCAGTCGACAGGGGTTCGGGGAGCAGTTCTTC. Variable domain in full (rest from reference TRBV25-1 and TRBJ2-1): EADIYQTPRYLVIGTGKKITLECSQTMGHDKMYWYQQDPGMELHLIHYSYGVNSTEKGDLSSESTVSRIRTEHFPLTLESARPSHTSQYLCASSRQGFGEQFFGPGTRLTVL.